Presented here are 16 T cell receptor beta chains from one specimen sequenced in a study of early T cells in non-severe SARS-CoV-2 infection. TCRdb reprocessed the 5' RACE reads via MiXCR and lists one record per CDR3 protein. The sample contains some 35,000 distinct CDR3 sequences, 6% to 7.5% of which appear only once. This sample comprised whole blood, obtained at baseline. These TCRs come from an adult who was a healthcare worker with PCR-confirmed SARS-CoV-2 infection or an uninfected control (not recorded which).

This clonotype was seen repeatedly, ten times or more. This chain joins TRBV6-4 and TRBJ1-1, with D possibly matching TRBD1 (6 bases). This CDR3 is 13 amino acids long. Trimming removed 4 bases at V and 8 bases at J, with 14 bases between. Germline values: CDR1 MRHNA, CDR2 SNTAGT. CDR3 region: CASSGTEGDEAFF. The CDR3 DNA follows: TGTGCCAGCAGTGGGACAGAGGGGGACGAAGCTTTCTTT.

This clonotype was seen at least ten times. The chain has TRBV11-2 and TRBJ1-1, with D possibly TRBD1 on 6 matching bases. Trimming removed 8 bases from V and 3 bases from J, with 16 bases in between. This CDR3 contains 14 residues. In germline, CDR1 is SGHAT, CDR2 FQNNGV. CDR3 in DNA: TGTGCCAGCGGAAAGGGGGATATGGACACTGAAGCTTTCTTT. It codes for CASGKGDMDTEAFF.

This clonotype has a count of ten or more. The chain carries TRBV5-1 and TRBJ2-3, with TRBD2 matching over 8 bases. Trimming removed 3 bases from V and 4 bases from J; junction bases left unmatched: 16. The CDR3 runs to 18 residues. CDR1 and CDR2 from the germline V gene are SGHRS and YFSETQ. CDR3 in DNA: TGCGCCAGCAGCTCATCGTCTCAGCGGGAGTGGGGCTCAGATACGCAGTATTTT. It translates to CASSSSSQREWGSDTQYF.

This clonotype has ten or more counts. The chain couples TRBV6-5 to TRBJ1-3; 7 bases map to TRBD1. Germline assignment: CDR1 MNHEY and CDR2 SVGAGI. The CDR3 is 16 amino acids. The junction had 8 bases not matched to a gene; V was cut back by 6 bases and J by 0 bases. CDR3 region: CASSLSGQDSGNTIYF. CDR3 sequence (DNA): TGTGCCAGCAGCTTATCTGGACAGGACTCTGGAAACACCATATATTTT.

This clonotype was seen at least ten times. V gene TRBV7-6 combines with J gene TRBJ1-6, with a weak D call TRBD1 (5 bases). Germline V gene data show CDR1 as SGHVS and CDR2 as FNYEAQ. V was clipped by 3 bases and J by 6 bases, with 12 bases between them. The CDR3 consists of 15 residues. The CDR3: CASSFGGIGNSPLHF. Here the CDR3 DNA reads TGTGCCAGCAGCTTCGGGGGTATCGGTAATTCACCCCTCCACTTT.

The chain combines TRBV6-5 with TRBJ2-1; 12 bases are shared with TRBD2. V shed 8 bases, J shed 5 bases, and the junction held 10 bases outside the gene matches. Germline V gene data show CDR1 as MNHEY and CDR2 as SVGAGI. The CDR3 covers 16 residues. CDR3 loop: CASHNGWTSGNNEQFF. CDR3 DNA: TGTGCCAGCCATAACGGCTGGACTAGCGGGAACAATGAGCAGTTCTTC.

The sample holds a few counts of this clonotype. The J gene is TRBJ1-5, the V gene TRBV20-1; TRBD1 is a possible D gene (5 bases). The CDR3 spans 13 residues. Trimming shortened V by 3 bases and J by 7 bases, and 13 bases separated the two germline ends. The germline V gene encodes CDR1 DFQATT and CDR2 SNEGSKA (reference sequence). The CDR3 here is CSASSGCHQPQHF. In DNA, the CDR3 is TGCAGTGCTAGTTCAGGGTGTCACCAGCCCCAGCATTTT.

This clonotype has a count of ten or more. The chain carries TRBV20-1 and TRBJ2-3; 11 bases line up with TRBD1. Germline V gene sequence: CDR1 DFQATT, CDR2 SNEGSKA (reference sequence). CDR3 length equals 15 residues. J was trimmed by 4 bases and V by 5 bases; bases with no gene match: 8. CDR3 sequence: CSAFRTGGSSDTQYF. CDR3 bases: TGCAGTGCTTTCCGGACAGGGGGCTCTTCAGATACGCAGTATTTT.

The V gene is TRBV7-9, the J gene TRBJ1-2; D is ambiguous. CDR3 length equals 15 residues. Germline V gene sequence: CDR1 SEHNR, CDR2 FQNEAQ (reference sequence). V was pared by 1 base and J by 7 bases, with 16 bases between. Here the CDR3 DNA reads TGTGCCAGCAGCTTAGACAAGGGTACTAAGGGTGGCTACACCTTC. Encoded protein: CASSLDKGTKGGYTF.

This clonotype was counted a few times. The chain combines TRBV3-1 with TRBJ2-7; D not resolved. The germline V gene has CDR1 LGHDT and CDR2 YNNKEL (reference sequence). Trimming pared 1 base from V and 1 base from J, leaving 2 bases between. This CDR3 is built from 12 residues. This CDR3 is CASSQASYEQYF. In nucleotides, the CDR3 is TGTGCCAGCAGCCAAGCATCCTACGAGCAGTACTTC.

The V call is TRBV7-3, the J call TRBJ1-1, with 7 nucleotides matching TRBD1. Germline V gene lookup returns CDR1 SGHTA and CDR2 FQGTGA. The CDR3 is 14 amino acids. Unmatched junction bases numbered 4, after V lost 5 bases and J lost 1 base. CDR3 nucleotide sequence: TGTGCCAGCAGCCCGGACAGGACGAACACTGAAGCTTTCTTT. Amino acid sequence: CASSPDRTNTEAFF.

This clonotype was detected many times. The genes are TRBV5-6 and TRBJ2-3; TRBD2 aligns across 8 bases. Germline V gives CDR1 SGHDT, CDR2 YYEEEE. The CDR3 totals 18 residues. The ends lost 0 bases at V and 0 bases at J; junction bases unmatched: 9. The CDR3: CASSLVGSAGGSTDTQYF. The CDR3 bases are TGTGCCAGCAGCTTGGTAGGATCCGCGGGAGGAAGCACAGATACGCAGTATTTT.

This clonotype was seen a few times. J is TRBJ2-7 and V is TRBV7-9, with TRBD1 as a possible D gene (6 bases). V dropped 6 bases and J dropped 3 bases, with 9 bases sitting between them. This CDR3 contains 12 residues. The germline V gene has CDR1 SEHNR and CDR2 FQNEAQ (reference sequence). CDR3 residues: CASRNRDYEQYF. As DNA, the CDR3 is TGTGCCAGCAGGAACAGGGACTACGAGCAGTACTTC.

This clonotype came up a few times. The rearrangement uses TRBV10-3 and TRBJ2-7; 9 nucleotides align to TRBD1. CDR1 is ENHRY and CDR2 is SYGVKD in the germline V gene. Losses at the gene ends were 4 bases for V and 6 bases for J; bases not matched to a gene: 10. The CDR3 is 15 amino acids. CDR3 DNA sequence: TGTGCCATCAGTGCCCAAGACAGGGGGTGGGGCGAGCAGTACTTC. It codes for CAISAQDRGWGEQYF.

This chain links TRBV7-3 with TRBJ1-3; D may be TRBD1 (6 bases). Between the trimmed V and J ends, which lost 5 bases and 0 bases, there was a span of 11 bases. This CDR3 is built from 15 residues. Germline CDR1 is SGHTA and CDR2 is FQGTGA. The CDR3 sequence: CASSPTGTSGNTIYF. DNA for the CDR3: TGTGCCAGCAGCCCAACAGGGACCTCTGGAAACACCATATATTTT.

There are many counts of this clonotype. The chain recombines TRBV30 with TRBJ2-5, with 9 bases fitting TRBD1. Trimming took 0 bases from V and 6 from J; bases not matched to a gene: 5. Per germline, CDR1 GTSNPN and CDR2 SVGIG (reference sequence). The CDR3 is 14 amino acids. The CDR3 here is CAWSVTGGTKTQYF. The CDR3 DNA is TGTGCCTGGAGTGTGACAGGGGGAACGAAGACCCAGTACTTC. Looking up the rest from reference TRBV30 and TRBJ2-5 gives the full variable domain: SQTIHQWPATLVQPVGSPLSLECTVEGTSNPNLYWYRQAAGRGLQLLFYSVGIGQISSEVPQNLSASRPQDRQFILSSKKLLLSDSGFYLCAWSVTGGTKTQYFGPGTRLLVL.